The sequence of this T cell receptor beta chain was determined in a study of blood T cell repertoires in COVID-19. Data came from immunoSEQ multiplex PCR; TCRdb stores just in-frame clones and leaves some out. This table has 290,000 or so clones, around 87% appearing once. The CDR3 totals 13 residues. The germline CDR1 and CDR2 sequences are SGHAT and FQNNGV. Comment on this clone: The junction differs from germline at one of its ends, possibly a read error.

The TCR was taken from a young man with active or convalescent COVID-19. Sequencing used peripheral blood. The J gene is TRBJ1-4, the V gene TRBV11-2, with D unclear. CDR3 bases: TGTGCCAGCAGCTTAGTAGGAGCGGAAGTCGCGAATTTT. Protein: CASSLVGAEVANF.